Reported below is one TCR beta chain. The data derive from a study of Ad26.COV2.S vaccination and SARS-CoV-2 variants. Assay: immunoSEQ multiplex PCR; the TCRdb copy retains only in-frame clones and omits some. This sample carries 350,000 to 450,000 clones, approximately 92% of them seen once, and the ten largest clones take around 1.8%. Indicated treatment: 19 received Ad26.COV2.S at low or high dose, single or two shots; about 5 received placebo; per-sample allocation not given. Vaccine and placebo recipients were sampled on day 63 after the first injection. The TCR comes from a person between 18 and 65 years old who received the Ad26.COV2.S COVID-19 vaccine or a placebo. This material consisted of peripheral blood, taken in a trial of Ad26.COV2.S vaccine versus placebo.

The CDR3 region is CASSYSAGDPSNSPLHF. As DNA, the CDR3 is TGTGCCAGCAGTTACTCGGCCGGGGACCCTTCGAATTCACCCCTCCACTTT. This chain connects TRBV6-2 or TRBV6-3 to TRBJ1-6, with D perhaps TRBD1 (5 bases). Germline-derived CDR1 and CDR2 are MNHEY and SVGEGT. CDR3 length: 17 residues. The V gene lost 0 bases and the J gene lost 7 bases, with 16 bases spanning the gap.